Listed here are 3 T cell receptor beta chains from one sample, sequenced in a study of CD8+ T cells in alopecia areata. Sorting of pooled cutaneous lymph node cells was based on CD4, CD8alpha, NKG2D, NKG2ACE and other markers. Reverse transcription of extracted RNA yielded cDNA, which provided the sequencing template. Profiled with immunoSEQ multiplex PCR; TCRdb holds only in-frame clones, not every one. Singletons are absent from the sample, which has about 270,000 clones. Sequencing was performed on CD4+ T cells sorted from a lymph node. Every receptor here comes from a C3H/HeJ mouse with alopecia areata. These mice share the MHC haplotype H2-k.

Comment on this clone: These gene names are mouse names. The CDR3 end is not reached by the read, which stops 4 residues before it; the germline J gene fills it in. V usage is TRBV13-3 and J usage is TRBJ1-1, with a possible D match to TRBD1 (6 bases). The germline V gene encodes CDR1 NNHDY and CDR2 SYVADS. Trimming took off 7 bases at V and 1 base at J, with 8 bases between the two ends. This CDR3 has 12 residues. This CDR3 reads CASSRGNTEVFF. The sequenced CDR3 bases are TGTGCCAGCTCCAGGGGAAACACA.

Of note for this clone: Gene names are the mouse ones. The CDR3 end is not reached by the read, which stops 4 residues before it; the germline J gene fills it in. The chain links TRBV19 to TRBJ2-3; 11 positions agree with TRBD1. The CDR3 runs 15 residues. With 5 bases clipped from V and 3 bases from J, the junction kept 5 bases outside the gene matches. The V gene's germline CDR1 is FNHDT and CDR2 SITEND (reference sequence). Incomplete CDR3 DNA: TGTGCCAGCAGACTCGGGACAGGGGGGGCAGAA. Protein sequence: CASRLGTGGAE. The full CDR3 reads CASRLGTGGAETLYF.

To note about this clone: Gene labels here are mouse ones. The DNA ends 4 residues before the CDR3 does, and the rest of the CDR3 is filled in from the germline J gene. The chain is built from TRBV19 and TRBJ1-1, with 12 bases matching TRBD1. Germline assignment: CDR1 FNHDT and CDR2 SITEND (reference sequence). The CDR3 is 15 residues long. The trim removed 4 bases at V and 3 bases at J, leaving 4 bases unmatched. CDR3 sequence reads: CASSPGQGADTEVFF. The sequenced part of the CDR3 DNA is TGTGCCAGCAGTCCGGGACAGGGGGCGGACACA.